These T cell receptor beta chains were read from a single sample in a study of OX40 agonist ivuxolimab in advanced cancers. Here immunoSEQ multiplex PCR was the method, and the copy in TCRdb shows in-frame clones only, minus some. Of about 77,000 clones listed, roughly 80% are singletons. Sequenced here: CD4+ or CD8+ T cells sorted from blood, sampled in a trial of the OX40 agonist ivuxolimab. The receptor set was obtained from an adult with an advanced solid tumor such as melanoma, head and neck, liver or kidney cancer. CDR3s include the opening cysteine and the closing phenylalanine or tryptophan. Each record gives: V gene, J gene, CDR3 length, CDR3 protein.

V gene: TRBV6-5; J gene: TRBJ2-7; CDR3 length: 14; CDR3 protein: CASSYGLASDEQYF
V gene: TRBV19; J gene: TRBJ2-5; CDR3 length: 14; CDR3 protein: CASSSLAGVETQYF
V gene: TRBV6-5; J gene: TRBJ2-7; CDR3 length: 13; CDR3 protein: CASKLAGGYEQYF
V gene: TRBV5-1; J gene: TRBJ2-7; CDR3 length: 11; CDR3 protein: CASSASYEQYF
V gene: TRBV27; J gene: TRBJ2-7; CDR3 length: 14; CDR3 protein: CASSGTERAYEQYF
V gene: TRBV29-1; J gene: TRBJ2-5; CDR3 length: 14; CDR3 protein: CSVSTLKVQETQYF
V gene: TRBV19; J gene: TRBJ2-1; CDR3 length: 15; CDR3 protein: CASSFLAGQADEQFF
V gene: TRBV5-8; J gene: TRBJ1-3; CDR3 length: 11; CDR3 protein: CASSYLNTIYF
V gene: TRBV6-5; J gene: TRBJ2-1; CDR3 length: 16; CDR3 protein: CASSYSPSGSYNEQFF
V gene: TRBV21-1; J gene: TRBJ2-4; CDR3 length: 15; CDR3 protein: CASSKRPGPKNIQYF
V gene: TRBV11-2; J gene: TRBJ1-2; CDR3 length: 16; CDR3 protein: CASSLMTGDNLYGYTF